These 3 T cell receptor beta chains originate from one sample sequenced in a study of regulatory T cells in long-lasting Graves disease. Assembly of TCR beta libraries relied on iRepertoire HTBI primers together with Arm-PCR of CDR3 regions. TCRdb passed the multiplex PCR reads through MiXCR, listing each CDR3 protein once. Of fewer than 550,000 distinct CDR3 sequences listed, around a fifth are singletons. Time point specified: persistent/refractory GD, antithyroid drugs over 5 years with positive TRAb. Construction of the TCR library relied on RNA isolated from PBMCs. The material sequenced was peripheral blood mononuclear cells (PBMCs), taken when the disease was refractory, from a patient treated with antithyroid drugs. These receptors came from a female donor with Graves disease.

The sample holds many counts of this clonotype. The V and J genes are TRBV25-1 and TRBJ2-7; the D gene is possibly TRBD1 (5 bases). The CDR3 length is 17 residues. The germline CDR1 and CDR2 sequences are MGHDK and SYGVNS. V lost 3 bases and J lost 3, with 21 bases in between. The CDR3 DNA reads TGTGCCAGCAGTGAGTGGACAAGGTTGCTGTGCCACTACGAGCAGTACTTC. Translation gives CASSEWTRLLCHYEQYF.

For the CDR3, the DNA is TGTGCCATCAGTGACGACAGGGGGAACACCATATATTTT. Protein sequence: CAISDDRGNTIYF. V usage is TRBV10-3 and J usage is TRBJ1-3; 9 bases match TRBD1. The germline gives CDR1 ENHRY, CDR2 SYGVKD. The CDR3 runs to 13 residues. Trimming took 3 bases from V and 7 from J; bases not matched to a gene: 1.

This clonotype showed up many times. The J gene is TRBJ2-2, the V gene TRBV28; 7 positions agree with TRBD1. Germline V gene data show CDR1 as MDHEN and CDR2 as SYDVKM. The length of the CDR3 is 15 residues. Trimming removed 2 bases from V and 6 bases from J; junction bases left unmatched: 6. This CDR3 reads CASSLDRALAGELFF. The CDR3 DNA follows: TGTGCCAGCAGTTTAGACAGGGCTCTGGCCGGGGAGCTGTTTTTT.